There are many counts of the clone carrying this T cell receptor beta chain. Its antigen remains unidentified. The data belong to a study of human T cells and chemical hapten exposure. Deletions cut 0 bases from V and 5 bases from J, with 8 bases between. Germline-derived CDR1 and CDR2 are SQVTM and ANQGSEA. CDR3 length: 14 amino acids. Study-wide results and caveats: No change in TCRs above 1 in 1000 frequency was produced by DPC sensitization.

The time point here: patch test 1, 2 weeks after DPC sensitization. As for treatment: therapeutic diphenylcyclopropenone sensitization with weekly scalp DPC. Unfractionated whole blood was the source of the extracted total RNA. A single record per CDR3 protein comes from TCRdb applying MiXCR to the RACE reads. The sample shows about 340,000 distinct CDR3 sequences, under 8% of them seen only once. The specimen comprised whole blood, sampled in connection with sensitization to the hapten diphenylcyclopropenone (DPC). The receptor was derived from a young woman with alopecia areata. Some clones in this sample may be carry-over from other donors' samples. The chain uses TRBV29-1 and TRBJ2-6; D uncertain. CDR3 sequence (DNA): TGCAGCGTTGAAGATGGGCTGCGGGCCAACGTCCTGACTTTC. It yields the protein CSVEDGLRANVLTF.